One TCR beta chain is described in this entry. This clonotype was detected many times. Its target antigen remains unknown. No quality values exist for individual bases; no much larger clone is one base distant. This record comes from a study of T cells in Graves' hyperthyroidism and ophthalmopathy (dated by TCRdb to about 2019). About the investigation overall: A discovery cohort of about a hundred patients, fewer than 50 with Graves' ophthalmopathy and over 55 with stable Graves' hyperthyroidism, was used to find distinguishing TCR V-J signatures. Whether ophthalmopathy could be predicted prospectively was tested in an independent validation cohort made up of 18 to 20 hyperthyroidism patients plus 17 patients who later progressed to ophthalmopathy. Once sampling was done, hyperthyroidism patients were given methimazole at a starting dose of 30 mg daily, whereas ophthalmopathy patients were given high-dose intravenous methylprednisolone. The 75 to 100 discovery patients were randomly split 7:3 into training and test sets. In more than five Graves' hyperthyroidism patients, the study also compared T-cell repertoires from thyroid tissue with T-cell repertoires from blood. The paper describes TCR Vbeta CDR3 sequencing of 140 or so peripheral blood samples, made up of 43 ophthalmopathy patients, roughly 80 hyperthyroidism patients and about 17 progressor patients.

What the work shows at the level of the full study, not this receptor alone: No statistical method was used to fix the sample size in advance, and group allocation was not hidden from the investigators. Blood samples also contained most of the expanded thyroid clonotypes (frequency above 0.001), which suggests that blood repertoires may reflect thyroid immune responses. Ophthalmopathy was separated from stable hyperthyroidism by a 13 V-J signature model, with about 86% sensitivity and about 81% specificity obtained in cross-validation and 80%/75% obtained in testing. In validation, progression to ophthalmopathy was predicted by the model with around 71% sensitivity and around 76% specificity, a median of 6.5 months before onset.

Exclusion was applied to patients with uncontrolled infections, other autoimmune diseases, pregnancy or lactation. Diagnoses relied on clinical symptoms, serum thyroxine and TRAb, thyroid ultrasound and orbital computed tomography. Total RNA was extracted using Trizol reagent, and RNA quality was assessed on an Agilent 2100 Bioanalyzer. TCR beta CDR3 regions were amplified from RNA transcripts. The TCR CDR3 was subjected to a first round of RT-PCR using the HTBI primer set and the Qiagen OneStep RT-PCR kit. Libraries were constructed in a second round of multiplex PCR, after which size selection and purification were carried out. Libraries were sequenced paired-end with 100 bp reads on an Illumina HiSeq2000. Per the authors' processing: SOAPnuke was used to process the raw data, removing reads that contained adapters or uncalled bases, had a mean Phred below 15, or lacked an exact match to the constant primer or identifier. High-quality paired reads were merged with COPE v1.2.5, and unique nucleotide sequences were defined as clonotypes. MiTCR v1.1 was used to align the clonotypes against IMGT TRBV, TRBD and TRBJ reference segments. The analysis was restricted to V-J combinations with a frequency above 0.0001, which together covered 98% to 99.2% of the repertoires. The TCS score was defined as the ratio of F50 (clonal expansion) to E x V (chaos), calculated using BLOSUM62-based TCRdist between CDR3 peptides within each V-J. Welch's t-statistics and random forest reduced 450 to 600 V-J features to 10 to 15, which were used in a naive Bayes classifier (R e1071). Thyroid-blood repertoire similarity was quantified with the Morisita-Horn index. TCRdb itself trimmed the public reads at Q25 with fastp, ran MiXCR and retained productive beta chains. Duplicate CDR3 protein sequences are folded into a single record with the most common DNA and genes. The V and J calls reflect TCRdb's pipeline rather than the authors' work. The sample table holds roughly 510,000 distinct CDR3 sequences, of which about 45% were seen once. About 45% of the sample is taken by the ten largest.

The specimen sequenced was peripheral blood or thyroid tissue (not recorded which). The TCR was taken from an adult woman with Graves' disease, either hyperthyroidism or ophthalmopathy (not recorded which).

This receptor has the CDR3 CASSPPGSYGYTF. The DNA is TGTGCCAGCAGCCCGCCCGGGTCCTATGGCTACACCTTC. The chain employs TRBV7-9 and TRBJ1-2, with no confident D gene call. Including the terminal cysteine and phenylalanine, the CDR3 comprises 13 residues. The retained sequence is limited to the CDR3, 39 bases, with the frame set at the first base. Relative to germline, V is 5 bases shorter and J is 4 bases shorter, with 11 bases between their ends. Via the germline V gene (reference sequence), CDR1 is SEHNR and CDR2 FQNEAQ.